The clone carrying this T cell receptor (beta chain) appeared many times. The antigen is unknown. From the 5' RACE reads, TCRdb called clonotypes with MiXCR, one entry per CDR3 protein. The sample contains roughly 290,000 distinct CDR3 sequences, roughly 8.6% of which appear only once. The germline V gene encodes CDR1 SGHRS and CDR2 YFSETQ. This CDR3 is 14 amino acids long. After removal of 7 bases from V and 5 bases from J, the junction contained 10 bases not matched to a gene. This record comes from a study of identical twins. Findings of the study overall: Insertion counts were lower in abundant cord blood beta clonotypes, a trend that memory repertoires did not show.

These same records also appear under a second study, on yellow fever vaccine responses in identical twins.

The chain links TRBV5-1 to TRBJ2-5; TRBD1 matches 8 bases. This clonotype originated in a woman under 30 in good health. Sample: CD8+ T cells sorted from blood. CDR3 in amino acids: CASAGTGPLETQYF. CDR3 nucleotides: TGCGCCAGCGCAGGGACAGGCCCCCTGGAGACCCAGTACTTC.